The 13 T cell receptor beta chains presented below share a single source sample, sequenced in a study of cytotoxic CD8 clonotypes in ibrutinib-treated CLL. Clones were sequenced by immunoSEQ multiplex PCR, and TCRdb holds only the in-frame ones, with some missing. Of some 170,000 clones listed, more than 70% are singletons. Sample: PBMCs, taken at disease progression, from a patient treated with ibrutinib. The receptors here all came from a human donor with chronic lymphocytic leukemia.

The chain links TRBV5-6 to TRBJ1-5; 7 nucleotides align to TRBD1. J was trimmed by 9 bases and V by 3 bases; bases with no gene match: 12. Germline CDR1 reads SGHDT; CDR2 reads YYEEEE. The CDR3 is 15 amino acids. The CDR3 nucleotides are TGTGCCAGCAGCTGGGGCAGGGGGGGTCCGGGGCCCCAGCATTTT. Amino acids: CASSWGRGGPGPQHF.

This chain connects TRBV5-1 to TRBJ1-4; D is possibly TRBD1 (6 bases). The germline V and J ends were trimmed by 4 bases and 4 bases, with 14 bases remaining between them. The CDR3 loop spans 15 amino acids. Germline V gives CDR1 SGHRS, CDR2 YFSETQ. The CDR3 here is CASSLTGAYNEKLFF. The CDR3 DNA reads TGCGCCAGCAGCCTCACGGGGGCCTATAATGAAAAACTGTTTTTT.

The rearrangement links TRBV7-3 to TRBJ2-7; 9 nucleotides agree with TRBD1. This CDR3 contains 15 residues. Germline CDR1 is SGHTA and CDR2 is FQGTGA. V lost 0 bases and J lost 5; bases outside the gene matches: 5. CDR3 region: CASSLTGTGFNEQYF. In DNA, the CDR3 is TGTGCCAGCAGCTTAACCGGGACAGGGTTTAACGAGCAGTACTTC.

V usage is TRBV28 and J usage is TRBJ1-2; D possibly corresponds to TRBD1 (6 bases). The CDR3 runs to 14 residues. Trimming removed 2 bases at V and 8 bases at J, with 15 bases between. Per the germline V gene, CDR1 is MDHEN and CDR2 is SYDVKM. In nucleotides, the CDR3 is TGTGCCAGCAGTTTACAGTCGGGGGCAATAGGCTACACCTTC. This encodes CASSLQSGAIGYTF.

This clone was observed a handful of times. The chain combines TRBV5-6 with TRBJ1-2; possibly TRBD1 for D (5 bases). Germline V lookup: CDR1 SGHDT, CDR2 YYEEEE. The CDR3 has 13 residues. V shed 4 bases and J shed 5 bases, with 12 bases lying between them. The CDR3, as DNA: TGTGCCAGCAGCGATGGGGCCGATTATGGCTACACCTTC. Translating gives CASSDGADYGYTF.

This chain connects TRBV29-1 to TRBJ2-5; 8 bases fit TRBD1. Germline CDR1 is SQVTM and CDR2 is ANQGSEA. V was clipped by 4 bases and J by 4 bases; unmatched bases: 14. The CDR3 loop spans 16 amino acids. The CDR3 DNA sequence: TGCAGCGTTGGCCTATTGACAGGGGAGTATGCAGAGACCCAGTACTTC. It specifies CSVGLLTGEYAETQYF.

This chain connects TRBV15 to TRBJ2-2; no clear D gene. This CDR3 spans 13 amino acids. Trimming removed 0 bases from V and 6 bases from J, with 5 bases in between. Germline-derived CDR1 and CDR2 are LNHNV and YYDKDF (reference sequence). CDR3 in DNA: TGTGCCACCAGCAGAGATTTGGCCGGGGAGCTGTTTTTT. This codes for CATSRDLAGELFF. Drawing the rest from reference TRBV15 and TRBJ2-2, the complete variable domain is DAMVIQNPRYQVTQFGKPVTLSCSQTLNHNVMYWYQQKSSQAPKLLFHYYDKDFNNEADTPDNFQSRRPNTSFCFLDIRSPGLGDTAMYLCATSRDLAGELFFGEGSRLTVL.

The sample holds a few counts of this clone. The chain uses TRBV29-1 and TRBJ2-7, with D perhaps matching TRBD1 (5 bases). Trimming shortened V by 6 bases and J by 2 bases, and 17 bases separated the two germline ends. The CDR3 runs 14 residues. CDR1 and CDR2 (germline): SQVTM, ANQGSEA. CDR3 coding DNA: TGCAGCGTCAAAACAGGCCTCAGAACCTACGAGCAGTACTTC. This gives the protein CSVKTGLRTYEQYF.

The chain is built from TRBV5-4 and TRBJ2-1; D call uncertain. Germline V CDR1 and CDR2: SGHNT, YYREEE (reference sequence). V lost 10 bases and J 4 bases, leaving 9 bases between the germline ends. The CDR3 consists of 11 residues. CDR3 amino acids: CAQEAYNEQFF. The CDR3 nucleotides read TGTGCCCAGGAAGCGTACAATGAGCAGTTCTTC.

This clone has a single count. This sequence joins TRBV6-5 and TRBJ1-5, with D perhaps TRBD1 (5 bases). Germline CDR1 reads MNHEY; CDR2 reads SVGAGI. V was shortened by 9 bases and J by 1 base, with 10 bases between the two germline ends. The CDR3 sequence is 13 residues long. CDR3 loop: CASKRDSNQPQHF. The CDR3 coding sequence is TGTGCCAGTAAAAGGGACAGCAATCAGCCCCAGCATTTT.

The rearrangement joins TRBV19 to TRBJ1-2, with a possible D match to TRBD1 (5 bases). V was trimmed by 6 bases and J by 5 bases, leaving 19 bases between them. Germline CDR1 and CDR2: LNHDA and SQIVND (reference sequence). CDR3 length: 15 residues. The chain's CDR3 is CASSRTGGVEYGYTF. CDR3 nucleotide sequence: TGTGCCAGTAGCCGAACCGGGGGGGTGGAGTATGGCTACACCTTC.

The DNA of the CDR3 is TGTGCCAGCTCACCGGCACAGGTCGCGAATGAGCAGTTCTTC. Translated: CASSPAQVANEQFF. V is TRBV18 and J is TRBJ2-1, with D maybe TRBD1 (5 bases). Germline CDR1 KGHSH, CDR2 LQKENI. The CDR3 covers 14 residues. Trimming left V 3 bases short and J 7 bases short, with 13 bases between.

CDR3 loop: CASSQGKGRGGTEAFF. The DNA for the CDR3 is TGCGCCAGCAGCCAAGGGAAAGGACGAGGTGGAACTGAAGCTTTCTTT. The chain carries TRBV4-3 and TRBJ1-1, with D unresolved. V was shortened by 1 base and J by 5 bases, with 17 bases between the two germline ends. Looked up from germline, CDR1 is LGHNA and CDR2 is YSLEER. The CDR3 length is 16 residues.